Listed below are T cell receptor beta chains from one sample, sequenced in a study of cytomegalovirus exposure and HLA in healthy donors. TCRdb keeps only in-frame clones here, not all; method: immunoSEQ multiplex PCR. The table has 80,000 to 100,000 clones, roughly 81% seen once. Input material: PBMCs. Receptors originate from a man aged 35 to 55 in good health and CMV-seronegative. CDR3s include the opening cysteine and the closing phenylalanine or tryptophan. D genes are given only for firm matches. Size tells how often a clone was seen (once, few, many) or the class of an expanded clone, and some rows leave it out.

v_gene,j_gene,d_gene,abundance,CDR3aa,CDR3nt
TRBV5-1,TRBJ1-3,NA,NA,CASSLAGEGFGNTIYF,TGCGCCAGCAGCTTGGCAGGGGAAGGTTTTGGAAACACCATATATTTT
TRBV5-1,TRBJ2-1,TRBD2,once,CASGTSGGNNEQFF,TGCGCCAGCGGGACTAGCGGGGGAAACAATGAGCAGTTCTTC
TRBV5-6,TRBJ2-7,NA,NA,CASSLWRSDYEQYF,TGTGCCAGCAGCTTGTGGCGAAGCGACTACGAGCAGTACTTC
TRBV6-5,TRBJ2-5,NA,few,CASSYGGKRETQYF,TGTGCCAGCAGTTACGGGGGGAAACGAGAGACCCAGTACTTC
TRBV28,TRBJ2-3,NA,NA,CASREDRTDTQYF,TGTGCCAGCAGAGAAGACAGAACAGATACGCAGTATTTT
TRBV7-2,TRBJ2-7,TRBD1,NA,CASSRDRTGGGYEQYF,TGTGCCAGCAGCCGCGACCGGACAGGGGGCGGCTACGAGCAGTACTTC
TRBV19,TRBJ2-5,TRBD2,once,CASSSGTSGETQYF,TGTGCCAGTAGTTCCGGGACTAGCGGAGAGACCCAGTACTTC
TRBV9,TRBJ2-7,TRBD1,NA,CASSPRTGVGIGEQYF,TGTGCCAGCAGCCCCCGGACAGGAGTGGGCATCGGCGAGCAGTACTTC
TRBV5-4,TRBJ1-2,NA,NA,CASSLEGSGYGYTF,TGTGCCAGCAGCTTGGAGGGGTCAGGCTATGGCTACACCTTC
TRBV12-5,TRBJ1-1,TRBD1,NA,CASGLVLAGGNTEAFF,TGTGCTAGTGGCCTGGTACTGGCAGGGGGGAACACTGAAGCTTTCTTT
TRBV7-9,TRBJ2-1,TRBD2,once,CASTSSGGVPHEQFF,TGTGCCAGCACCTCTAGCGGGGGGGTACCTCATGAGCAGTTCTTC
TRBV5-5,TRBJ1-2,TRBD1,NA,CASGTGAGGYTF,TGTGCCAGCGGGACAGGGGCCGGTGGCTACACCTTC
TRBV4-1,TRBJ1-1,TRBD1,NA,CASSQGETGDREAFF,TGCGCCAGCAGCCAAGGGGAGACAGGGGACCGTGAAGCTTTCTTT
TRBV2,TRBJ1-4,NA,NA,CASSEIANPTNEKLFF,TGTGCCAGCAGTGAAATAGCTAATCCAACTAATGAAAAACTGTTTTTT
TRBV6-6,TRBJ2-7,TRBD1,NA,CASRRDRGSYEQYF,TGTGCCAGCAGGCGGGACAGGGGTTCCTACGAGCAGTACTTC
TRBV11-2,TRBJ1-3,TRBD1,NA,CASSLQTGGNTIYF,TGTGCCAGCAGCCTACAGACAGGGGGAAACACCATATATTTT
TRBV6-5,TRBJ1-4,NA,NA,CASRGLYNEKLFF,TGCGCCAGCAGGGGACTGTATAATGAAAAACTGTTTTTT
TRBV5-6,TRBJ1-2,TRBD1,NA,CATTSQQGTNYGYTF,TGTGCCACCACGAGTCAACAGGGGACTAACTATGGCTACACCTTC
TRBV2,TRBJ2-1,NA,once,CASTVGGKFYNERPFF,TGTGCCAGCACGGTTGGAGGAAAGTTCTACAATGAGCGACCGTTCTTC
TRBV15,TRBJ2-1,NA,NA,CATSRDNVYNEQFF,TGTGCCACCAGCAGAGATAATGTGTACAATGAGCAGTTCTTC
TRBV5-1,TRBJ1-1,NA,NA,CASSGQSLEAFF,TGCGCCAGCAGCGGACAGTCCCTAGAAGCTTTCTTT
TRBV6-1,TRBJ1-1,TRBD1,NA,CASSEQGGAGTEAFF,TGTGCCAGCAGTGAACAGGGGGGAGCGGGTACTGAAGCTTTCTTT
TRBV18,TRBJ1-3,TRBD1,NA,CASSRDRVFRNTIYF,TGTGCCAGCTCACGCGACAGGGTGTTCCGAAACACCATATATTTT
TRBV2,TRBJ2-2,NA,NA,CASIGQNPRGELFF,TGTGCCAGCATCGGACAGAACCCCAGGGGGGAGCTGTTTTTT
TRBV5-1,TRBJ2-5,TRBD2,NA,CASSLEGRGAQETQYF,TGCGCCAGCAGCTTGGAGGGGCGGGGGGCCCAAGAGACCCAGTACTTC
TRBV9,TRBJ2-3,NA,NA,CASSLRQATDTQYF,TGTGCCAGCAGCCTAAGACAGGCCACAGATACGCAGTATTTT